This TCR beta chain was obtained from a study of cytomegalovirus exposure and HLA in healthy donors. Comments on this clone: The target antigen is unknown.

Study-wide findings and caveats: Within the data, a cluster of highly shared sequence variants was likely a sequencing artifact. The dataset shows that most TCR sequences were rare, while some public TCRs occurred in many donors. Based on reports, TCR beta sequences accurately predicted HLA-A and HLA-B alleles for most subjects. Across donors, sequencing depth was assumed by presence/absence analyses to be roughly uniform.

It was with 60 Vbeta and 13 Jbeta primers that the PCR ran. Using immunoSEQ multiplex PCR, the repertoire was profiled, and TCRdb retains in-frame clones only, with some absent. The data show more than 95,000 clones, under 80% seen once. Germline CDR1 reads ENHRY; CDR2 reads SYGVKD. The CDR3 is 14 residues long. Trimming at V came to 5 bases and at J to 3 bases, leaving 6 bases not matched to a gene. The sample taken for sequencing was PBMCs. The rearrangement links TRBV10-3 to TRBJ1-2, with TRBD1 identical over 7 bases. The sequence came from a man aged 40-49 years in good health and CMV-seropositive. The CDR3 DNA is TGTGCCATCAGTACCACAGGGGCGGACTATGGCTACACCTTC. Its protein is CAISTTGADYGYTF.